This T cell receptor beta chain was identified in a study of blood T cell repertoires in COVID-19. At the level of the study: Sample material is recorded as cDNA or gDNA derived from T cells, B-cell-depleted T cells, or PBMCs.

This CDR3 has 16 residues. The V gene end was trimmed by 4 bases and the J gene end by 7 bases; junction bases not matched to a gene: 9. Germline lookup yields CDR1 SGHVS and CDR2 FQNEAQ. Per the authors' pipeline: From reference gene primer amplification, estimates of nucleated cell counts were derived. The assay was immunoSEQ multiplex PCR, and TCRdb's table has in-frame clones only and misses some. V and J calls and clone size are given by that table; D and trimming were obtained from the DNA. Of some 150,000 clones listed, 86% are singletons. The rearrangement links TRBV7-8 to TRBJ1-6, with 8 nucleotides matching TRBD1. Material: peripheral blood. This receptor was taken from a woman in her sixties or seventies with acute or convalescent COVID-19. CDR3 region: CASSSPLDRGNSPLHF. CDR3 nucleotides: TGTGCCAGCAGCTCCCCCCTAGACAGGGGAAATTCACCCCTCCACTTT.